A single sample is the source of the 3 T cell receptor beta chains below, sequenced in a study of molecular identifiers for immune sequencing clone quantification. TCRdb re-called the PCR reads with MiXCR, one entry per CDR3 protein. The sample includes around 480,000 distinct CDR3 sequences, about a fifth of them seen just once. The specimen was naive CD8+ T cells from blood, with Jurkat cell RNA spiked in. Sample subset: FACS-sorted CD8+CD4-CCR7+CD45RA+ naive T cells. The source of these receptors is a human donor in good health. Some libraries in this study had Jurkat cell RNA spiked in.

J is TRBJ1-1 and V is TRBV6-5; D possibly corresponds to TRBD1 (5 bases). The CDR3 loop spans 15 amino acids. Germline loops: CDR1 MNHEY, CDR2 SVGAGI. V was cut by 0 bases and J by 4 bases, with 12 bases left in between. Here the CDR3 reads CASSYSAGPGTEAFF. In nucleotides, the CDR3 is TGTGCCAGCAGTTACTCGGCAGGGCCGGGCACTGAAGCTTTCTTT.

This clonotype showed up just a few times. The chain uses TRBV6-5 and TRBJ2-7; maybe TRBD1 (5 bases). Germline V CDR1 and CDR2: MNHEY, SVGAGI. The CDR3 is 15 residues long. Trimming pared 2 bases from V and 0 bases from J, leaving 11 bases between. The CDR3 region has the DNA TGTGCCAGCAGTTACAGGGGCCCCAGCTCCTACGAGCAGTACTTC. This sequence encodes CASSYRGPSSYEQYF.

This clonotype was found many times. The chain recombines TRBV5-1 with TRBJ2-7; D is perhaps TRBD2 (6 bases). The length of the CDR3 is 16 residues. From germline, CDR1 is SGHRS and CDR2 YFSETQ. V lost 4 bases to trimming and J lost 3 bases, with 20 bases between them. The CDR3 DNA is TGCGCCAGCAGCCCCGCTGCGGGTAGCGGAGACTACGAGCAGTACTTC. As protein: CASSPAAGSGDYEQYF.